The source of this TCR beta chain is a study of blood T cell repertoires in COVID-19. The Seattle patients, enrolled during active infection, were followed longitudinally. V lost 4 bases, J lost 7 bases, and 5 bases stayed unmatched. CDR1 and CDR2 from the germline V gene are SGHDT and YYEEEE. This CDR3 has 14 residues. Clones were read by immunoSEQ multiplex PCR, and TCRdb kept only the in-frame ones, dropping some. The sample lists a few hundred thousand clones, about 85% occurring once. This chain joins TRBV5-6 and TRBJ1-6, with 7 bases fitting TRBD1. Specimen: peripheral blood. This clonotype was sampled from a human donor with COVID-19, enrolled during active disease. The donor label of this sample is uncertain. In DNA, the CDR3 is TGTGCCAGCAGCATAGACAGGGTAAATTCACCCCTCCACTTT. Protein product: CASSIDRVNSPLHF.